One sample yielded the 15 T cell receptor beta chains listed below, sequenced in a study of post-analysis software for immune sequencing data. The study, taken as a whole, reports: Patients used four to six TRBV segments, including TRBV5-6, TRBV5-1 and TRBV20-1, more often than controls.

Researchers reported that TCR beta cDNA libraries carried unique molecular identifiers. TCRdb called the PCR reads again in MiXCR, with one record for every CDR3 protein. This table holds 400,000 to 500,000 distinct CDR3 sequences, about 40% found once. No antigen is known for these receptors. Sequenced: blood. These receptors originate from a girl aged 2-10 years with multiple sclerosis.

There are a few counts of this clonotype. The junction departs from germline at one end; a sequencing error may be responsible. In nucleotides, the CDR3 is TGCGCCAACAGCTCGGACAGCTTAAATGAAAAACTGTTTTTT. Translated: CANSSDSLNEKLFF. This sequence joins TRBV5-1 and TRBJ1-4; possibly TRBD1 for D (6 bases). The CDR3 consists of 14 residues. CDR1 SGHRS and CDR2 YFSETQ come from the germline V gene.

The chain couples TRBV7-2 to TRBJ2-1; 11 nucleotides match TRBD2. This CDR3 comprises 17 residues. V trimming: 6 bases; J trimming: 0 bases; junction bases outside the gene matches: 7. Germline CDR1 and CDR2: SGHTA and FQGNSA. CDR3 sequence: CASRTSGGRSSYNEQFF. The CDR3 coding sequence is TGTGCCAGCAGAACTAGCGGGGGCCGAAGCTCCTACAATGAGCAGTTCTTC.

This clonotype has a handful of counts. The chain is built from TRBV25-1 and TRBJ2-1; 10 bases line up with TRBD1. V lost 0 bases to trimming and J lost 5 bases; unmatched junction nucleotides: 4. The CDR3 is 16 amino acids. Germline V lookup: CDR1 MGHDK, CDR2 SYGVNS. The CDR3 DNA reads as TGTGCCAGCAGTGAATATGGGACAGGGGTCGACAATGAGCAGTTCTTC. Translated: CASSEYGTGVDNEQFF.

This clonotype was observed a handful of times. The rearrangement joins TRBV28 to TRBJ1-2, with 12 nucleotides matching TRBD1. After removal of 5 bases from V and 8 bases from J, the junction contained 9 bases not matched to a gene. CDR1 and CDR2 from the germline V gene are MDHEN and SYDVKM. This CDR3 contains 15 residues. CDR3 sequence (DNA): TGTGCCAGCAGTACCCCCGGGACAGGGGGCGCGGGCTACACCTTC. Translation: CASSTPGTGGAGYTF.

This clonotype was observed a handful of times. This chain uses TRBV12-3 or TRBV12-4 with TRBJ1-2; the D is unclear. The CDR3 spans 15 residues. V dropped 5 bases and J dropped 7 bases, with 20 bases sitting between them. CDR3 region: CASSPSANSGSGYTF. The DNA for the CDR3 is TGTGCCAGCAGTCCTAGCGCGAACAGCGGAAGTGGCTACACCTTC.

V and J are TRBV5-6 and TRBJ2-5; 8 positions match TRBD1. Germline CDR1 is SGHDT and CDR2 is YYEEEE. V was clipped by 4 bases and J by 0 bases; unmatched bases: 5. The CDR3 consists of 15 residues. CDR3 sequence: CASSARQGYQETQYF. Here the CDR3 DNA reads TGTGCCAGCAGCGCCAGACAGGGGTACCAAGAGACCCAGTACTTC.

J is TRBJ2-7 and V is TRBV10-3, with D tentatively TRBD1 (6 bases). V lost 11 bases and J 4 bases, leaving 15 bases between the germline ends. The CDR3 totals 12 residues. Germline assignment: CDR1 ENHRY and CDR2 SYGVKD. The CDR3: CAASDSSYEQYF. The DNA of the CDR3 is TGTGCCGCCTCGGACAGCTCGTACGAGCAGTACTTC.

This chain connects TRBV12-3 or TRBV12-4 to TRBJ1-2; TRBD1 matches 7 bases. V lost 7 bases to trimming and J lost 4 bases; unmatched junction nucleotides: 12. CDR3 size: 15 residues. The DNA of the CDR3 is TGTGCCAGCACCACCCCGGAGACAGGGTTCTATGGCTACACCTTC. Encoded protein: CASTTPETGFYGYTF.

V usage is TRBV20-1 and J usage is TRBJ1-5; unclear D gene. CDR1 and CDR2 from the germline V gene are DFQATT and SNEGSKA (reference sequence). The CDR3 has 13 amino acids. Trimming left V 4 bases short and J 4 bases short, with 11 bases between. CDR3 DNA sequence: TGCAGTGCTATGGGCTTGACTAATCAGCCCCAGCATTTT. Translation gives CSAMGLTNQPQHF.

This clonotype was recorded a few times. This chain connects TRBV4-2 to TRBJ2-1, with TRBD1 as a possible D gene (5 bases). There are 15 residues in the CDR3. Germline assignment: CDR1 LGHNA and CDR2 YNFKEQ. V was shortened by 4 bases and J by 1 base, with 11 bases between the two germline ends. The CDR3 reads CASSPPGKSYNEQFF. CDR3 nucleotides: TGTGCCAGCAGCCCCCCAGGGAAGTCCTACAATGAGCAGTTCTTC.

This chain connects TRBV20-1 to TRBJ2-1; the D gene is possibly TRBD2 (6 bases). Deletions cut 3 bases from V and 6 bases from J, with 21 bases between. The CDR3 runs to 16 residues. Germline values: CDR1 DFQATT, CDR2 SNEGSKA (reference sequence). For the CDR3, the DNA is TGCAGTGCTAGTGACGGGACTTACGTTAATCCCAATGAGCAGTTCTTC. Translation: CSASDGTYVNPNEQFF.

The V call is TRBV20-1, the J call TRBJ1-1; no definite D call. V was pared by 0 bases and J by 5 bases, with 16 bases between. Looked up from germline, CDR1 is DFQATT and CDR2 is SNEGSKA (reference sequence). The CDR3 runs 15 residues. CDR3 sequence: CSARDLEPQRTEAFF. In DNA form, the CDR3 reads TGCAGTGCTAGAGATCTTGAACCTCAGAGGACTGAAGCTTTCTTT.

CDR3 nucleotides: TGCGCCAGCAGCCAAGGGCAGGGGCCTAACTATGGCTACACCTTC. It codes for CASSQGQGPNYGYTF. The chain has TRBV4-3 and TRBJ1-2, with a weak D call TRBD1 (6 bases). The CDR3 is 15 residues long. Germline-derived CDR1 and CDR2 are LGHNA and YSLEER. Trimming took off 1 base at V and 0 bases at J, with 9 bases between the two ends.

The table lists this clonotype with a few counts. The CDR3 protein is CASSFLTGVTTEAFF. The CDR3 DNA reads as TGCGCCAGCAGCTTCCTGACAGGGGTGACCACTGAAGCTTTCTTT. The chain is built from TRBV5-1 and TRBJ1-1, with 8 positions matching TRBD1. J gave up 4 bases and V 2 bases, and 7 bases lay outside the gene matches. Germline V gives CDR1 SGHRS, CDR2 YFSETQ. The CDR3 is made up of 15 amino acids.

A single count supports this clonotype. The chain has TRBV28 and TRBJ1-2; possibly TRBD1 for D (5 bases). Between the trimmed V and J ends, which lost 6 bases and 7 bases, there was a span of 15 bases. In germline, CDR1 is MDHEN, CDR2 SYDVKM. CDR3 length equals 13 residues. The CDR3 loop reads CASRYPGRGGYTF. The DNA for the CDR3 is TGTGCCAGCAGATACCCGGGAAGGGGTGGCTACACCTTC.